These 2 T cell receptor beta chains came from one sample sequenced in a study of cytomegalovirus exposure and HLA in healthy donors. PCR was performed using 60 Vbeta and 13 Jbeta primers. Clones were sequenced by immunoSEQ multiplex PCR, and TCRdb holds only the in-frame ones, with some missing. The profile shows around 190,000 clones, approximately 80% of them singletons. The sample comprised PBMCs. The receptors come from a woman aged 40-49 years in good health and CMV-seronegative.

J is TRBJ2-1 and V is TRBV6-5; 8 bases align to TRBD1. The CDR3 contains 15 residues. Losses at the gene ends were 5 bases for V and 4 bases for J; bases not matched to a gene: 7. CDR1 MNHEY and CDR2 SVGAGI come from the germline V gene. Here the CDR3 reads CASSIPGGLYNEQFF. Here the CDR3 DNA reads TGTGCCAGCAGTATTCCAGGGGGCCTATACAATGAGCAGTTCTTC.

For this clone: Other DNA sequences of this sample code for an identical CDR3. This chain links TRBV15 with TRBJ2-2; 10 bases are a match to TRBD2. The ends lost 5 bases at V and 0 bases at J; junction bases unmatched: 3. Per the germline V gene, CDR1 is LNHNV and CDR2 is YYDKDF (reference sequence). This CDR3 comprises 16 residues. The CDR3 reads CATSAGLAANTGELFF. In nucleotides, the CDR3 is TGTGCCACCAGCGCTGGACTAGCGGCGAACACCGGGGAGCTGTTTTTT. The full variable domain, rest sourced from reference TRBV15 and TRBJ2-2, is DAMVIQNPRYQVTQFGKPVTLSCSQTLNHNVMYWYQQKSSQAPKLLFHYYDKDFNNEADTPDNFQSRRPNTSFCFLDIRSPGLGDTAMYLCATSAGLAANTGELFFGEGSRLTVL.